Below, one TCR beta chain is given with its context. What it binds is unknown. Random hexamers were used to reverse transcribe about 0.5 to 1 ug of RNA. TCR beta CDR3 was amplified by immunoSEQ covering 54 Vbeta and 13 Jbeta. TCRdb re-derived calls from the immunoSEQ multiplex PCR reads in MiXCR, one entry per CDR3 protein. The sample contains about 190,000 distinct CDR3 sequences, approximately 94% of which appear only once. The T cells that were sequenced for TCR beta were CD8+ and CD4+ cells from blood. This sample was included in a study of CD8 T cells in Susac syndrome. About the study: Patients with Susac syndrome were therapy-naive, on corticosteroids, or on intravenous immunoglobulin alone at blood draw.

General observations from the study: Within Susac syndrome CD4+ T cell repertoires, clonal expansion was not evident.

The sample comprised CD4+ T cells from PBMCs. This sequence was found in a human donor with Susac syndrome.

The CDR3 reads CASSETTGTPTQYF. The CDR3 DNA reads TGCGCCAGCAGTGAGACGACCGGGACACCGACTCAGTACTTC. The chain uses TRBV10-1 and TRBJ2-7; D is possibly TRBD1 (6 bases). The germline V and J ends were trimmed by 2 bases and 10 bases, with 18 bases remaining between them. Germline V gene data show CDR1 as WNHNN and CDR2 as SYGVQD (reference sequence). CDR3 length: 14 amino acids.